This T cell receptor (beta chain) was retrieved from a study of blood T cell repertoires in COVID-19. Cohort 3 recovery required two negative PCRs, clearance, or symptom resolution. The table came from immunoSEQ multiplex PCR; TCRdb's copy has only in-frame clones and leaves some out. The sample lists about 300,000 clones; over 75% were seen once. The V segment lost 1 base and the J segment 7 bases; nucleotides outside the gene matches: 1. The V gene's germline CDR1 is LGHDT and CDR2 YNNKEL (reference sequence). This CDR3 spans 15 amino acids. This clonotype was sampled from a woman under 30 who had recovered from COVID-19. The chain employs TRBV3-1 (or the pseudogene TRBV3-2) and TRBJ1-6, with 10 nucleotides matching TRBD1. Sequencing was carried out using PBMCs or T cells enriched from blood (not recorded which). CDR3 in amino acids: CASSQGDRGNSPLHF. The CDR3 bases are TGTGCCAGCAGCCAAGGGGACAGGGGAAATTCACCCCTCCACTTT.